These 11 T cell receptor beta chains came from one sample sequenced in a study of shared clonotypes between healthy human individuals. Here immunoSEQ multiplex PCR was the method, and the copy in TCRdb shows in-frame clones only, minus some. The top ten clones hold 12% of a sample with about 490,000 clones, around 80% of them seen once. The sequenced sample consisted of PBMCs. The receptor set was obtained from a woman aged 40 to 50 in good health. Some clones in this sample may be carry-over from other donors' samples.

This clone was counted once. This rearrangement joins TRBV4-1 to TRBJ2-7; a weak D match, TRBD2 (6 bases). The CDR3 extends over 16 amino acids. V was clipped by 4 bases and J by 3 bases, with 19 bases between them. Germline values: CDR1 MGHRA, CDR2 YSYEKL. The CDR3 sequence: CASSPSPGLRIYEQYF. CDR3 DNA: TGCGCCAGCAGCCCTTCTCCGGGACTCAGGATCTACGAGCAGTACTTC.

The gene calls are TRBV4-2 and TRBJ2-7, with TRBD1 matching 8 bases. The ends lost 1 base at V and 4 bases at J; junction bases unmatched: 6. This CDR3 is built from 15 residues. Germline assignment: CDR1 LGHNA and CDR2 YNFKEQ. The CDR3: CASSQARDRTYEQYF. The CDR3 coding sequence is TGTGCCAGCAGCCAAGCCCGGGACAGGACTTACGAGCAGTACTTC.

V usage is TRBV4-1 and J usage is TRBJ2-5, with TRBD2 matching over 8 bases. V gave up 3 bases and J gave up 5 bases; unmatched junction bases: 11. This CDR3 has 16 amino acids. CDR1 MGHRA and CDR2 YSYEKL come from the germline V gene. The CDR3 spells CASSQLTGGLGETQYF. In nucleotides, the CDR3 is TGCGCCAGCAGCCAGTTAACGGGAGGGTTAGGGGAGACCCAGTACTTC.

This clone has only a few counts. The chain combines TRBV9 with TRBJ1-2; D perhaps matches TRBD1 (5 bases). The CDR3 totals 14 residues. V lost 0 bases and J 8 bases, leaving 14 bases between the germline ends. Looked up from germline, CDR1 is SGDLS and CDR2 is YYNGEE. CDR3 nucleotides: TGTGCCAGCAGCGTAGATAGGGGTTCGAAGGGCTACACCTTC. Translating gives CASSVDRGSKGYTF.

This chain joins TRBV11-2 and TRBJ2-3; D may be TRBD2 (6 bases). V was shortened by 5 bases and J by 2 bases, with 11 bases between the two germline ends. The CDR3 contains 14 residues. Germline loops: CDR1 SGHAT, CDR2 FQNNGV. CDR3 loop: CASSPSGLTDTQYF. The CDR3 DNA is TGTGCCAGCAGCCCGAGCGGGCTCACAGATACGCAGTATTTT.

As to this clone: The same CDR3 is also encoded by other DNA sequences in this sample. The chain links TRBV7-9 to TRBJ2-3; D remains unclear. Trimming cost V 1 base and J 1 base, with 6 bases left between them. Germline values: CDR1 SEHNR, CDR2 FQNEAQ (reference sequence). The CDR3 has 14 amino acids. The CDR3 DNA is TGTGCCAGCAGCTTAGTTGTCGGCACAGATACGCAGTATTTT. Its protein is CASSLVVGTDTQYF.

The CDR3 bases are TGTGCCAGCAGCTTTCGACAGGGGATTAATGAAAAACTGTTTTTT. Its translation is CASSFRQGINEKLFF. This sequence joins TRBV5-4 and TRBJ1-4, with TRBD1 matching 8 bases. The trim removed 2 bases at V and 4 bases at J, leaving 4 bases unmatched. Per germline, CDR1 SGHNT and CDR2 YYREEE (reference sequence). This CDR3 region has 15 residues.

The genes are TRBV5-1 and TRBJ2-3, with TRBD2 identical over 11 bases. This CDR3 is 15 amino acids long. The germline V gene has CDR1 SGHRS and CDR2 YFSETQ. After removal of 5 bases from V and 0 bases from J, the junction contained 2 bases not matched to a gene. In DNA form, the CDR3 reads TGCGCCAGCAGGACTAGCGGGGCGAGCACAGATACGCAGTATTTT. Protein: CASRTSGASTDTQYF. Filled out from reference TRBV5-1 and TRBJ2-3, the complete variable domain reads KAGVTQTPRYLIKTRGQQVTLSCSPISGHRSVSWYQQTPGQGLQFLFEYFSETQRNKGNFPGRFSGRQFSNSRSEMNVSTLELGDSALYLCASRTSGASTDTQYFGPGTRLTVL.

Only one count was recorded for this clone. In the same sample, other DNA sequences code for this CDR3. V and J are TRBV15 and TRBJ1-5; 8 bases are shared with TRBD1. Per the germline V gene, CDR1 is LNHNV and CDR2 is YYDKDF (reference sequence). The CDR3 spans 15 residues. Trimming at V came to 3 bases and at J to 1 base, leaving 2 bases not matched to a gene. In DNA form, the CDR3 reads TGTGCCACCAGCAGCCACAGGGGGAGCAATCAGCCCCAGCATTTT. Translation gives CATSSHRGSNQPQHF.

V gene TRBV4-3 combines with J gene TRBJ2-6; 12 bases line up with TRBD1. The CDR3 length is 20 residues. Losses at the gene ends were 1 base for V and 2 bases for J; bases not matched to a gene: 9. Per the germline V gene, CDR1 is LGHNA and CDR2 is YSLEER. The CDR3 region is CASSQARGTGGWAGANVLTF. The CDR3 DNA reads TGCGCCAGCAGCCAAGCGAGGGGGACAGGGGGCTGGGCTGGGGCCAACGTCCTGACTTTC.

This clone came up many times. The chain couples TRBV30 to TRBJ2-5; TRBD1 is a possible D gene (6 bases). Germline lookup yields CDR1 GTSNPN and CDR2 SVGIG (reference sequence). V gave up 5 bases and J gave up 4 bases, with 14 bases separating them. This CDR3 comprises 13 residues. The CDR3, as DNA: TGTGCCTGGGTCCGTGCAGGGGTAGAGACCCAGTACTTC. Its protein product is CAWVRAGVETQYF.